The 15 T cell receptor beta chains given below trace back to one sample, sequenced in a study of T cell responses to AZD1222 COVID-19 vaccine. Clones were read by immunoSEQ multiplex PCR, and TCRdb kept only the in-frame ones, dropping some. The profile covers over 100,000 clones, with roughly 87% appearing a single time and approximately 4.7% taken by the ten largest. The starting material was peripheral blood, obtained on day 0 of AZD1222 vaccination. Every receptor here comes from an adult in good health.

The rearrangement links TRBV5-4 to TRBJ1-1, with D hard to call. Germline CDR1 reads SGHNT; CDR2 reads YYREEE (reference sequence). Trimming shortened V by 4 bases and J by 1 base, and 11 bases separated the two germline ends. The CDR3 loop spans 14 amino acids. The CDR3 DNA is TGTGCCAGCAGCCTCTGGGAGGGGAACACTGAAGCTTTCTTT. Protein sequence: CASSLWEGNTEAFF.

This chain links TRBV30 with TRBJ2-3; D is unresolved. The CDR3 extends over 10 amino acids. The germline CDR1 and CDR2 sequences are GTSNPN and SVGIG (reference sequence). Trimming pared 1 base from V and 4 bases from J, leaving 0 bases between. The chain's CDR3 is CAWSADTQYF. The CDR3 region has the DNA TGTGCCTGGAGTGCAGATACGCAGTATTTT.

The chain is built from TRBV4-1 and TRBJ1-5, with a tentative D call TRBD1 (5 bases). Between the trimmed V and J ends, which lost 4 bases and 7 bases, there was a span of 20 bases. The CDR3 consists of 16 residues. The germline V gene encodes CDR1 MGHRA and CDR2 YSYEKL. The CDR3 reads CASSPNLDSGAQPQHF. Here the CDR3 DNA reads TGCGCCAGCAGCCCAAACCTCGACAGCGGAGCCCAGCCCCAGCATTTT.

The V gene is TRBV6-1, the J gene TRBJ1-1; D remains unclear. V lost 6 bases, J lost 0 bases, and 14 bases lay in between. CDR1 and CDR2 from the germline V gene are MNHNS and SASEGT. The CDR3 is 15 amino acids. The CDR3 here is CASRGRRHMNTEAFF. CDR3 sequence (DNA): TGTGCCAGCAGAGGACGACGCCACATGAACACTGAAGCTTTCTTT.

This chain joins TRBV24-1 and TRBJ2-7; D call uncertain. Between the trimmed V and J ends, which lost 3 bases and 7 bases, there was a span of 12 bases. The CDR3 consists of 13 residues. Germline V gene data show CDR1 as KGHDR and CDR2 as SFDVKD. The chain's CDR3 is CATSDPRWREQYF. CDR3 nucleotide sequence: TGTGCCACCAGTGATCCCCGATGGCGGGAGCAGTACTTC.

The chain has TRBV11-2 and TRBJ2-7; D is undetermined. CDR1 is SGHAT and CDR2 is FQNNGV in the germline V gene. Trimming shortened V by 1 base and J by 5 bases, and 3 bases separated the two germline ends. The CDR3 is 11 amino acids. The CDR3 sequence is CASSLGDEQYF. Here the CDR3 DNA reads TGTGCCAGCAGCTTAGGAGACGAGCAGTACTTC.

The genes are TRBV2 and TRBJ2-3; 8 bases align to TRBD1. The CDR3 runs 14 residues. Germline V gene sequence: CDR1 SNHLY, CDR2 FYNNEI. V lost 3 bases and J lost 1; bases outside the gene matches: 0. CDR3: CASSDRGRTDTQYF. The DNA for the CDR3 is TGTGCCAGCAGTGACAGGGGGCGCACAGATACGCAGTATTTT.

V is TRBV30 and J is TRBJ1-5, with no clear D. Trimming cost V 0 bases and J 4 bases, with 10 bases left between them. The CDR3 sequence is 14 residues long. CDR1 is GTSNPN and CDR2 is SVGIG in the germline V gene (reference sequence). The DNA for the CDR3 is TGTGCCTGGAGTGTGGGAGAGATAAATCAGCCCCAGCATTTT. Protein product: CAWSVGEINQPQHF. The full variable domain, rest sourced from reference TRBV30 and TRBJ1-5, is SQTIHQWPATLVQPVGSPLSLECTVEGTSNPNLYWYRQAAGRGLQLLFYSVGIGQISSEVPQNLSASRPQDRQFILSSKKLLLSDSGFYLCAWSVGEINQPQHFGDGTRLSIL.

The chain is built from TRBV10-3 and TRBJ1-2, with unresolved D. Germline-derived CDR1 and CDR2 are ENHRY and SYGVKD. The CDR3 totals 14 residues. Trimming shortened V by 0 bases and J by 8 bases, and 13 bases separated the two germline ends. The CDR3 coding sequence is TGTGCCATCAGTGAGTCGGATTTGAGTAGGGGCTACACCTTC. It specifies CAISESDLSRGYTF.

The chain has TRBV5-1 and TRBJ2-7; D possibly uses TRBD1 or TRBD2 (6 bases each). The CDR3 length is 15 residues. Germline V gives CDR1 SGHRS, CDR2 YFSETQ. The V and J ends lost 4 bases and 3 bases respectively, with 17 bases between them. The CDR3 loop reads CASSTQGGGYYEQYF. Here the CDR3 DNA reads TGCGCCAGCAGCACACAGGGAGGTGGATACTACGAGCAGTACTTC.

The chain couples TRBV7-9 to TRBJ2-7; the match to TRBD2 covers 8 bases. V gave up 5 bases and J gave up 4 bases; unmatched junction bases: 10. Per germline, CDR1 SEHNR and CDR2 FQNEAQ (reference sequence). The CDR3 is 15 residues long. The CDR3 protein is CASSHGGADRYEQYF. CDR3 sequence (DNA): TGTGCCAGCAGCCACGGGGGGGCGGACCGTTACGAGCAGTACTTC.

This chain uses TRBV15 with TRBJ1-1, with D perhaps TRBD1 (5 bases). Germline CDR1 LNHNV, CDR2 YYDKDF (reference sequence). CDR3 size: 16 residues. The V gene lost 1 base and the J gene lost 4 bases, with 16 bases spanning the gap. CDR3 protein: CATSRVPGPKATEAFF. The CDR3 DNA reads TGTGCCACCAGCAGAGTCCCGGGGCCCAAAGCCACTGAAGCTTTCTTT.

This chain links TRBV6-2 or TRBV6-3 with TRBJ2-5; 9 bases line up with TRBD1. CDR1 and CDR2 from the germline V gene are MNHEY and SVGEGT. J was trimmed by 4 bases and V by 5 bases; bases with no gene match: 8. There are 15 residues in the CDR3. Written as DNA, the CDR3 is TGTGCCAGCAGTAGTGAACAGGGGGCGCGAGAGACCCAGTACTTC. Translation: CASSSEQGARETQYF.

The chain recombines TRBV20-1 with TRBJ2-5, with TRBD1 as a possible D gene (6 bases). The CDR3 contains 14 residues. Deletions cut 3 bases from V and 5 bases from J, with 16 bases between. CDR1 is DFQATT, CDR2 SNEGSKA, per germline (reference sequence). CDR3 DNA: TGCAGTGCTAGTCTCAGGGGCGGAGCGGAGACCCAGTACTTC. Its translation: CSASLRGGAETQYF.

This clone was seen a few times. The gene calls are TRBV28 and TRBJ1-2, with 12 bases fitting TRBD1. The CDR3 sequence is 15 residues long. Looked up from germline, CDR1 is MDHEN and CDR2 is SYDVKM. The ends lost 5 bases at V and 8 bases at J; junction bases unmatched: 9. As DNA, the CDR3 is TGTGCCAGCAGTCCCCCGGGACAGGGGGCGCGCGGCTACACCTTC. Amino acid sequence: CASSPPGQGARGYTF.